The 13 T cell receptor beta chains reported below all come from one sample, sequenced in a study of cytomegalovirus exposure and HLA in healthy donors. PCR primers comprised 60 Vbeta and 13 Jbeta primers. Assay: immunoSEQ multiplex PCR; the TCRdb copy retains only in-frame clones and omits some. The sample consists of about 130,000 clones, about 80% of them appearing once. The sample comprised PBMCs. These TCRs come from a man aged 25-40 years in good health and CMV-seronegative.

The chain couples TRBV28 to TRBJ1-3; D perhaps matches TRBD1 (5 bases). CDR3 length: 16 residues. V dropped 6 bases and J dropped 0 bases, with 15 bases sitting between them. The germline gives CDR1 MDHEN, CDR2 SYDVKM. The CDR3 region is CASSPGGLSSGNTIYF. The CDR3 DNA is TGTGCCAGCAGCCCCGGGGGACTAAGCTCTGGAAACACCATATATTTT. Together with reference TRBV28 and TRBJ1-3, the CDR3 gives the full variable domain: DVKVTQSSRYLVKRTGEKVFLECVQDMDHENMFWYRQDPGLGLRLIYFSYDVKMKEKGDIPEGYSVSREKKERFSLILESASTNQTSMYLCASSPGGLSSGNTIYFGEGSWLTVV.

This chain uses TRBV29-1 with TRBJ2-5; tentatively, D is TRBD1 (6 bases). Trimming removed 4 bases from V and 11 bases from J, with 20 bases in between. The CDR3 runs to 13 residues. Germline V gene lookup returns CDR1 SQVTM and CDR2 ANQGSEA. CDR3 amino acids: CSVVGPLAQGQYF. The CDR3 coding sequence is TGCAGCGTTGTGGGTCCCCTGGCCCAGGGGCAGTACTTC. The whole variable domain, remainder taken from reference TRBV29-1 and TRBJ2-5, is SAVISQKPSRDICQRGTSLTIQCQVDSQVTMMFWYRQQPGQSLTLIATANQGSEATYESGFVIDKFPISRPNLTFSTLTVSNMSPEDSSIYLCSVVGPLAQGQYFGPGTRLLVL.

This clone was seen more than once but under ten times. The chain carries TRBV6-6 and TRBJ2-6; D is perhaps TRBD2 (5 bases). The V gene's germline CDR1 is MNHNY and CDR2 SVGAGI (reference sequence). Trimming took 4 bases from V and 11 from J, leaving 12 bases between them. This CDR3 comprises 13 residues. Here the CDR3 reads CASSFPGFDVLTF. The CDR3 nucleotides read TGTGCCAGCAGTTTTCCGGGATTCGACGTCCTGACTTTC.

The chain links TRBV5-1 to TRBJ2-2, with 7 nucleotides matching TRBD2. From germline, CDR1 is SGHRS and CDR2 YFSETQ. V lost 2 bases and J lost 1; bases outside the gene matches: 5. The CDR3 loop spans 16 amino acids. CDR3 DNA: TGCGCCAGCAGCTTAACTAGCGCCCTGAACACCGGGGAGCTGTTTTTT. This codes for CASSLTSALNTGELFF.

The chain uses TRBV19 and TRBJ2-7; 9 bases are a match to TRBD2. CDR3 length equals 15 residues. V gave up 5 bases and J gave up 5 bases; unmatched junction bases: 10. The germline gives CDR1 LNHDA, CDR2 SQIVND (reference sequence). CDR3 loop: CASSPIAGAFDEQYF. The CDR3 nucleotides are TGTGCCAGTAGTCCAATAGCGGGAGCCTTTGACGAGCAGTACTTC. Full variable domain (missing parts from reference TRBV19 and TRBJ2-7): DGGITQSPKYLFRKEGQNVTLSCEQNLNHDAMYWYRQDPGQGLRLIYYSQIVNDFQKGDIAEGYSVSREKKESFPLTVTSAQKNPTAFYLCASSPIAGAFDEQYFGPGTRLTVT.

This chain links TRBV19 with TRBJ2-2, with D tentatively TRBD1 (6 bases). This CDR3 spans 16 amino acids. The ends were cut back, 1 base at V and 6 bases at J, with 15 bases in the middle. Germline CDR1 LNHDA, CDR2 SQIVND (reference sequence). The DNA of the CDR3 is TGTGCCAGTAGTATAGGGACCGGGTCAGGGGCCGGGGAGCTGTTTTTT. Its translation is CASSIGTGSGAGELFF.

V usage is TRBV29-1 and J usage is TRBJ2-5, with D maybe TRBD1 (6 bases). The CDR3 runs 13 residues. Germline CDR1 SQVTM, CDR2 ANQGSEA. V was cut by 3 bases and J by 5 bases, with 13 bases left in between. The CDR3 here is CSVDTQGWETQYF. In DNA form, the CDR3 reads TGCAGCGTTGACACACAGGGATGGGAGACCCAGTACTTC.

As concerns this clone: One end of the junction varies from germline; a read error may be responsible. The chain has TRBV5-6 and TRBJ1-5; D uncertain. The CDR3 loop spans 16 amino acids. CDR1 SGHDT and CDR2 YYEEEE come from the germline V gene. The CDR3 DNA follows: TGTGCCAGCAGCGCCGCCGGGATCATTGGGAATCAGCCCCGGCATTTT. This sequence encodes CASSAAGIIGNQPRHF.

This rearrangement joins TRBV6-1 to TRBJ1-2, with TRBD1 as a possible D gene (5 bases). Germline lookup yields CDR1 MNHNS and CDR2 SASEGT. This CDR3 region has 16 residues. The germline V and J ends were trimmed by 4 bases and 6 bases, with 21 bases remaining between them. DNA of the CDR3: TGTGCCAGCAGTGCCCAGACCGGGACTCAGAAAGATGGCTACACCTTC. Translating it yields CASSAQTGTQKDGYTF.

V gene TRBV6-1 combines with J gene TRBJ2-7; D might be TRBD2 (5 bases). Germline V gene sequence: CDR1 MNHNS, CDR2 SASEGT. V lost 3 bases, J lost 4 bases, and 7 bases lay in between. This CDR3 region has 12 residues. The CDR3 protein is CASSEWEYEQYF. The CDR3 DNA sequence: TGTGCCAGCAGTGAGTGGGAGTACGAGCAGTACTTC.

The J gene is TRBJ2-1, the V gene TRBV5-1; 9 bases line up with TRBD2. The germline V gene has CDR1 SGHRS and CDR2 YFSETQ. The ends lost 6 bases at V and 4 bases at J; junction bases unmatched: 5. CDR3 length equals 14 residues. In DNA, the CDR3 is TGCGCCAGCAAAGAGCTAGCGGGATACAATGAGCAGTTCTTC. Amino acids: CASKELAGYNEQFF.

The chain joins TRBV29-1 to TRBJ1-4; 10 bases line up with TRBD1. Trimming cost V 7 bases and J 0 bases; bases outside gene matches: 8. CDR3 length equals 16 residues. CDR1 and CDR2 (germline): SQVTM, ANQGSEA. The CDR3 region is CSAVTGGSSTNEKLFF. The CDR3 nucleotides are TGCAGCGCCGTGACAGGGGGCTCCTCAACTAATGAAAAACTGTTTTTT.

The chain's CDR3 is CAGERRAKAFF. CDR3 nucleotides: TGTGCCGGCGAGCGGAGGGCGAAAGCTTTCTTT. The chain is built from TRBV7-9 and TRBJ1-1; D gene unclear. Germline CDR1 is SEHNR and CDR2 is FQNEAQ (reference sequence). V lost 11 bases to trimming and J lost 9 bases, with 16 bases between them. The CDR3 totals 11 residues.